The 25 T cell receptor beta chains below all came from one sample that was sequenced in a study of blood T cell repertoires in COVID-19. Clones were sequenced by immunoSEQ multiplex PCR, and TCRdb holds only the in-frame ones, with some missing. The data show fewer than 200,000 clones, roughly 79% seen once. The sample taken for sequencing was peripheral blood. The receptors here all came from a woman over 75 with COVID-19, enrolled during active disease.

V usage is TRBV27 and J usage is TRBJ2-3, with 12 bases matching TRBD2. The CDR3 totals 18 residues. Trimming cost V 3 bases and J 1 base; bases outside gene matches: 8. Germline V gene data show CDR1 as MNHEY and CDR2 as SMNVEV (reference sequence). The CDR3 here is CASSFRASGRAGTDTQYF. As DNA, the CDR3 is TGTGCCAGCAGTTTTAGGGCTAGCGGGAGGGCCGGCACAGATACGCAGTATTTT.

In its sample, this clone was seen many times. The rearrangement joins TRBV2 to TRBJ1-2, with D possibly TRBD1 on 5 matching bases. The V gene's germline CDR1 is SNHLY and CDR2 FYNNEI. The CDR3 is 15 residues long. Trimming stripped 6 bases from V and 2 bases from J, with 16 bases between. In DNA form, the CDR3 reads TGTGCCAGCAGACTCATTACGACAGCGAACTATGGCTACACCTTC. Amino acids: CASRLITTANYGYTF.

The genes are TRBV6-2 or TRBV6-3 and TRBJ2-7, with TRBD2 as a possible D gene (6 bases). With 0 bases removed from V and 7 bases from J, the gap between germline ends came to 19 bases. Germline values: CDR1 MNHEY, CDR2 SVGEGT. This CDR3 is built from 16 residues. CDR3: CASSYSSSGGRGEQYF. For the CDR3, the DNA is TGTGCCAGCAGTTACTCGTCTTCTGGAGGGAGAGGGGAGCAGTACTTC.

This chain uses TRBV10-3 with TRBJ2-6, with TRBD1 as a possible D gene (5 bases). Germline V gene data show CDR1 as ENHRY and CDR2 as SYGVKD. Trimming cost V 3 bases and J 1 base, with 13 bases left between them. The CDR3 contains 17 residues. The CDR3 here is CAISEGVLSSGANVLTF. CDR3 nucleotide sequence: TGTGCCATCAGTGAAGGGGTCCTTTCGTCTGGGGCCAACGTCCTGACTTTC.

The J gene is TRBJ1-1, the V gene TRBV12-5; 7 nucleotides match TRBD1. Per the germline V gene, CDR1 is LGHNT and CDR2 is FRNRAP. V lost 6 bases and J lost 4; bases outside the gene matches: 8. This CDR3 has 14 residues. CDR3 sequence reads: CASGSTGWGTEAFF. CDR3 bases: TGTGCTAGTGGATCGACAGGGTGGGGCACTGAAGCTTTCTTT.

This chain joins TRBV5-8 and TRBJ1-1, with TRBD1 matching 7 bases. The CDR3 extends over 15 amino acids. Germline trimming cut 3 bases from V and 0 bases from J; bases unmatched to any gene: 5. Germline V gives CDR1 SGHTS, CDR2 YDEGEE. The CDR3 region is CASSSRQGMNTEAFF. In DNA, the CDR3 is TGTGCCAGCAGCTCACGACAGGGAATGAACACTGAAGCTTTCTTT.

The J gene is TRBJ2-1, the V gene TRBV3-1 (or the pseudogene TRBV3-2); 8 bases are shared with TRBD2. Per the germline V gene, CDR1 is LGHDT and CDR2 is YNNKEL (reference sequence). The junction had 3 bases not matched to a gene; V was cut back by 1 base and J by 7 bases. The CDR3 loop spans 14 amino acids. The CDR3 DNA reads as TGTGCCAGCAGCCAAGCGGGAGGGCGGAATGAGCAGTTCTTC. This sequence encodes CASSQAGGRNEQFF.

CDR3 amino acids: CASSSKRVGLVRLDEQFF. The CDR3 region has the DNA TGTGCCAGCAGCTCAAAAAGGGTGGGACTAGTTCGACTGGATGAGCAGTTCTTC. This chain joins TRBV7-8 and TRBJ2-1; 8 bases agree with TRBD2. Trimming removed 4 bases from V and 8 bases from J; junction bases left unmatched: 19. The CDR3 is made up of 18 amino acids. CDR1 is SGHVS and CDR2 is FQNEAQ in the germline V gene.

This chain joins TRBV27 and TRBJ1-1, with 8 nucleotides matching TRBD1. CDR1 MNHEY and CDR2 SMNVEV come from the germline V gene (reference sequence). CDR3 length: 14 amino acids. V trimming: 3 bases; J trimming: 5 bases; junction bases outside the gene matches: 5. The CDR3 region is CASSFQGARTEAFF. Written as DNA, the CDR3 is TGTGCCAGCAGTTTCCAGGGGGCGAGGACTGAAGCTTTCTTT.

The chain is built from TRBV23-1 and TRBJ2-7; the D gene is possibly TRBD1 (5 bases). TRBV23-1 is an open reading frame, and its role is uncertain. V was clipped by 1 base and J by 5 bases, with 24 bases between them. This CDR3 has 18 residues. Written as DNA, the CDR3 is TGCGCCAGCAGTCAATTAATTGGACGGACAACGAGGATGGACGAGCAGTACTTC. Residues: CASSQLIGRTTRMDEQYF.

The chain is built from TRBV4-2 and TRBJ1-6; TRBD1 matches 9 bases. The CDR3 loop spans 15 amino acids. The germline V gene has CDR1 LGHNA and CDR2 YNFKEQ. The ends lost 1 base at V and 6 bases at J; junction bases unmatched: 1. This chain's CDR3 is CASSQGDRVNSPLHF. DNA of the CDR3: TGTGCCAGCAGCCAAGGGGACAGGGTTAATTCACCCCTCCACTTT.

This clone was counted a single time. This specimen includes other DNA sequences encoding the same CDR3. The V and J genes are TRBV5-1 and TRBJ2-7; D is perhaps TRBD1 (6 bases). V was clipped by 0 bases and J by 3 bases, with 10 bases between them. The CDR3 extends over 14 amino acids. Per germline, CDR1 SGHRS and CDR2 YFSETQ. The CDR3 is CASSLGQAYYEQYF. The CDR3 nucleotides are TGCGCCAGCAGCTTGGGACAGGCGTACTACGAGCAGTACTTC.

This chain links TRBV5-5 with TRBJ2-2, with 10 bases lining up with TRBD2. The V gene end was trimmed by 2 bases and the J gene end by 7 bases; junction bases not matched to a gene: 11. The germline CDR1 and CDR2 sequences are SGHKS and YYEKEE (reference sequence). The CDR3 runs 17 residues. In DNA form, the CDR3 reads TGTGCCAGCAGCTTACGCCTAGCGGGAGTGTTTGGCGGGGAGCTGTTTTTT. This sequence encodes CASSLRLAGVFGGELFF.

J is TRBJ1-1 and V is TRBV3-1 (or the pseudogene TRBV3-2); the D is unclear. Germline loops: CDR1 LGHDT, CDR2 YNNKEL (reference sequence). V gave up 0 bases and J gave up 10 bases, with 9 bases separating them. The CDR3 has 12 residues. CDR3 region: CASSQEPMRAFF. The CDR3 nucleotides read TGTGCCAGCAGCCAAGAGCCGATGCGAGCTTTCTTT.

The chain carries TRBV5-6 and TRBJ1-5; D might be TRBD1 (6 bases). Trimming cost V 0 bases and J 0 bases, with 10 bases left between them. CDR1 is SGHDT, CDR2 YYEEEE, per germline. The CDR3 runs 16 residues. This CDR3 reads CASSLVGHNSNQPQHF. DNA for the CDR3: TGTGCCAGCAGCTTGGTGGGACATAATAGCAATCAGCCCCAGCATTTT.

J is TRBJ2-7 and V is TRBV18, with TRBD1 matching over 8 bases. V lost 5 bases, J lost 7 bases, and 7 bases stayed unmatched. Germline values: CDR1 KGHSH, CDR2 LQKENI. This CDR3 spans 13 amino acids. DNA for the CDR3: TGTGCCAGCTCAACCGGACAGGGCTTGGAGCAGTACTTC. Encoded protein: CASSTGQGLEQYF.

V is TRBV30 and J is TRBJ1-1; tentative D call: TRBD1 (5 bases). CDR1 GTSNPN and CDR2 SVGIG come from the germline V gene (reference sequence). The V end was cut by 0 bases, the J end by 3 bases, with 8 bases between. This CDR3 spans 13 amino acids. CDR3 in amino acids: CAWSVGGDTEAFF. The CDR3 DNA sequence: TGTGCCTGGAGTGTTGGAGGGGACACTGAAGCTTTCTTT.

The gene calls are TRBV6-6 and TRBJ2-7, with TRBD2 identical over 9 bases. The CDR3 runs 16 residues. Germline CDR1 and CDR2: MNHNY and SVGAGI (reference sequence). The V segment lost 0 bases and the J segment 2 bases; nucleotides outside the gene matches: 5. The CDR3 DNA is TGTGCCAGCAGTTACTCCGGGACTAGCACTCCCTACGAGCAGTACTTC. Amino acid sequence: CASSYSGTSTPYEQYF.

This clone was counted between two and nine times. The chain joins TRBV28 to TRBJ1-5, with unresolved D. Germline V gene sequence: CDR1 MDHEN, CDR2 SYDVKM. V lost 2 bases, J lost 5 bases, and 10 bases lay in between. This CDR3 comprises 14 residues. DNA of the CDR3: TGTGCCAGCAGTTTAGTACAGCAGGATCAGCCCCAGCATTTT. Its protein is CASSLVQQDQPQHF.

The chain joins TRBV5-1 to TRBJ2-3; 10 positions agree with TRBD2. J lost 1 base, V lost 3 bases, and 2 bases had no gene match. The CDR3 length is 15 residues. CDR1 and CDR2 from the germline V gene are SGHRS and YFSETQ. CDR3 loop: CASSSGTSGTDTQYF. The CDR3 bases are TGCGCCAGCAGCTCGGGGACTAGCGGCACAGATACGCAGTATTTT.

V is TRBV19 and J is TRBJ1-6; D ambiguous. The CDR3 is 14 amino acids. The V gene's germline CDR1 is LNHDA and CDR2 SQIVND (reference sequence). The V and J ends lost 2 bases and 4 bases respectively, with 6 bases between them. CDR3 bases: TGTGCCAGTAGTATATTTCCTTATAATTCACCCCTCCACTTT. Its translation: CASSIFPYNSPLHF.

The CDR3 spells CASSIPGRYERDTQYF. The CDR3 DNA sequence: TGTGCCAGTAGTATACCCGGTCGGTATGAGAGAGATACGCAGTATTTT. The chain has TRBV19 and TRBJ2-3; D ambiguous. V was pared by 2 bases and J by 5 bases, with 17 bases between. Per the germline V gene, CDR1 is LNHDA and CDR2 is SQIVND (reference sequence). CDR3 length: 16 amino acids.

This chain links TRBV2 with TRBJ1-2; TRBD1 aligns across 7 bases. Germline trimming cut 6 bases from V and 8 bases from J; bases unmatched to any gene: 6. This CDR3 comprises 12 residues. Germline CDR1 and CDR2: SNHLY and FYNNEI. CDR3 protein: CASRRQGEGYTF. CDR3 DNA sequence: TGTGCCAGCAGAAGACAGGGAGAAGGCTACACCTTC.

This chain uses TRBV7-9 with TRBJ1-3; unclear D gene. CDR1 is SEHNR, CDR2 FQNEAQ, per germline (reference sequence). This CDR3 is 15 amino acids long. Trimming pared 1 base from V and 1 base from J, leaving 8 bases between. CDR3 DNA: TGTGCCAGCAGCTTAGTTGGGAGGTCTGGAAACACCATATATTTT. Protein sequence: CASSLVGRSGNTIYF.

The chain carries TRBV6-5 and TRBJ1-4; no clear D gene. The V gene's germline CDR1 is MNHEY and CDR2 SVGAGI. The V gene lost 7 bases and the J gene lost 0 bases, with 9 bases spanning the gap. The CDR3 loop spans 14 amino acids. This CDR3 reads CASKQEATNEKLFF. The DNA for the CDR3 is TGTGCCAGCAAACAAGAGGCAACTAATGAAAAACTGTTTTTT.